Listed below are T cell receptor beta chains from one sample, sequenced in a study of beta chain features in type 1 diabetes. Produced via immunoSEQ multiplex PCR; TCRdb's table is partial and in-frame only. Among tens of thousands of clones listed, about 68% were seen once. Sequenced sample: Tregs from blood. Receptors originate from a man aged 25 to 45 with type 1 diabetes. Some clones in this sample may be carry-over from other donors' samples. Each CDR3 is given with its conserved first and last residue.

v_call: TRBV5-4; j_call: TRBJ1-5; cdr3_aa: CASSWGGMSQPQHF
v_call: TRBV6-5; j_call: TRBJ2-1; cdr3_aa: CASSLQASIEQFF
v_call: TRBV29-1; j_call: TRBJ1-2; cdr3_aa: CSVESIPPDRGLPSSYGYTF
v_call: TRBV7-3; j_call: TRBJ2-2; cdr3_aa: CASSPMGGFSGELFF
v_call: TRBV7-9; j_call: TRBJ2-3; cdr3_aa: CASSPPGLAGGPHTQYF
v_call: TRBV9; j_call: TRBJ2-3; cdr3_aa: CASSVVPSGLSTDTQYF
v_call: TRBV4-1; j_call: TRBJ2-7; cdr3_aa: CASSPGQGASYEQYF
v_call: TRBV5-1; j_call: TRBJ2-7; cdr3_aa: CASSLGPGGYEQYF
v_call: TRBV9; j_call: TRBJ2-5; cdr3_aa: CASSVGRAGGYQETQYF
v_call: TRBV29-1; j_call: TRBJ2-5; cdr3_aa: CSITGGLETQYF
v_call: TRBV19; j_call: TRBJ2-3; cdr3_aa: CASSFGTGGADTQYF
v_call: TRBV27; j_call: TRBJ1-4; cdr3_aa: CASSPRYATNEKLFF
v_call: TRBV4-2; j_call: TRBJ1-4; cdr3_aa: CASSQEGGGPTNEKLFF
v_call: TRBV7-2; j_call: TRBJ2-3; cdr3_aa: CASSLARLAGVYDTQYF
v_call: TRBV5-1; j_call: TRBJ2-6; cdr3_aa: CASSRDRAGANVLTF
v_call: TRBV18; j_call: TRBJ1-5; cdr3_aa: CASSPVGGHYQPQHF
v_call: TRBV2; j_call: TRBJ2-1; cdr3_aa: CASSEGAPSYNEQFF
v_call: TRBV4-2; j_call: TRBJ1-1; cdr3_aa: CASSQVDRDTEAFF
v_call: TRBV7-9; j_call: TRBJ2-7; cdr3_aa: CASSPGQGAYEQYF
v_call: TRBV30; j_call: TRBJ2-6; cdr3_aa: CAWSVVGGYWRANVLTF
v_call: TRBV6-6; j_call: TRBJ1-2; cdr3_aa: CASSRTGGAYGYTF
v_call: TRBV7-9; j_call: TRBJ2-5; cdr3_aa: CASSFGQGARETQYF
v_call: TRBV20-1; j_call: TRBJ1-1; cdr3_aa: CSASQGSEAFF
v_call: TRBV19; j_call: TRBJ1-1; cdr3_aa: CASSTRVFTEAFF
v_call: TRBV6-5; j_call: TRBJ1-1; cdr3_aa: CASRQGLGTEAFF
v_call: TRBV27; j_call: TRBJ2-7; cdr3_aa: CASSFDRSEQYF
v_call: TRBV10-3; j_call: TRBJ1-4; cdr3_aa: CAIGGGHNEKLFF